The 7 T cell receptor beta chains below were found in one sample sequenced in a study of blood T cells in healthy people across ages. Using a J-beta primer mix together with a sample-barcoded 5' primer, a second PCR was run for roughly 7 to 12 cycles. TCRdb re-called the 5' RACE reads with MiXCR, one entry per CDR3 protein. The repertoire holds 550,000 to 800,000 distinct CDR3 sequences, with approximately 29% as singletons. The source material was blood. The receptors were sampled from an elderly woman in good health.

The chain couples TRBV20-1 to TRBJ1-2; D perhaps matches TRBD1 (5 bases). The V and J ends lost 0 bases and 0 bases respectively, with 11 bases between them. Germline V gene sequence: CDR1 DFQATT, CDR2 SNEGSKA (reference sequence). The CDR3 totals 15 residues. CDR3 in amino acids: CSARDRGRANYGYTF. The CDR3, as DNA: TGCAGTGCTAGAGATCGGGGCAGAGCTAACTATGGCTACACCTTC.

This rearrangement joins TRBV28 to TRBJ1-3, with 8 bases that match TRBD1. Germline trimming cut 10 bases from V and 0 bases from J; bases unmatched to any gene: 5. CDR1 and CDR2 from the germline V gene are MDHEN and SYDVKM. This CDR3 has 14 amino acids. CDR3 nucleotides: TGTGCCAACCCGGACAGGGACTCTGGAAACACCATATATTTT. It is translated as CANPDRDSGNTIYF. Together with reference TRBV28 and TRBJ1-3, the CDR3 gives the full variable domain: DVKVTQSSRYLVKRTGEKVFLECVQDMDHENMFWYRQDPGLGLRLIYFSYDVKMKEKGDIPEGYSVSREKKERFSLILESASTNQTSMYLCANPDRDSGNTIYFGEGSWLTVV.

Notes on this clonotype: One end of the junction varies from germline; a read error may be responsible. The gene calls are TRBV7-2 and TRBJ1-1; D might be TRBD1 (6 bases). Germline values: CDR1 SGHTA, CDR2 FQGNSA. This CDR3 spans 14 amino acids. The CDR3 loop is CASSLRGRVTEAFF. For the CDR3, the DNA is TGTGCCAGTAGCTTACGGGGGCGCGTCACTGAAGCTTTCTTT.

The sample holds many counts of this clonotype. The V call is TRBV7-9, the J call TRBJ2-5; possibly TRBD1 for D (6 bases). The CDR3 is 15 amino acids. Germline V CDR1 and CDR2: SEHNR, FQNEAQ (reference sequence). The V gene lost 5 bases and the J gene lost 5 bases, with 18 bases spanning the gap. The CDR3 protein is CASSTLQGIRETQYF. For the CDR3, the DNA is TGTGCCAGCAGCACATTACAGGGAATACGGGAGACCCAGTACTTC.

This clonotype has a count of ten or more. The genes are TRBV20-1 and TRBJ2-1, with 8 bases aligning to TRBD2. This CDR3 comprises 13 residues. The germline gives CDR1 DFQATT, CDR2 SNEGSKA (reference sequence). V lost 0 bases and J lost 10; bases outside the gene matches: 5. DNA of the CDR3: TGCAGTGCTAGAGACCCGGGACTAGTCGAGCAGTTCTTC. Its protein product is CSARDPGLVEQFF.

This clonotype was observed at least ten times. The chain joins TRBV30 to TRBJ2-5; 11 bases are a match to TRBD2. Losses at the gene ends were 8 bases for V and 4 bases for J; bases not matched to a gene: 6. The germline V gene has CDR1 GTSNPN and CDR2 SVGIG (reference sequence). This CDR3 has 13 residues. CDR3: CAGRTSGLETQYF. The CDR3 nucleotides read TGTGCCGGGCGGACTAGCGGGTTAGAGACCCAGTACTTC.

CDR3 nucleotide sequence: TGCAGCGTTGGGGCGGAGGATCAGCCCCAGCATTTT. Its translation is CSVGAEDQPQHF. This chain uses TRBV29-1 with TRBJ1-5; the D is unclear. V was pared by 4 bases and J by 5 bases, with 9 bases between. CDR1 is SQVTM and CDR2 is ANQGSEA in the germline V gene. CDR3 length: 12 residues. Using reference TRBV29-1 and TRBJ1-5 for the parts outside the CDR3, the full variable domain is SAVISQKPSRDICQRGTSLTIQCQVDSQVTMMFWYRQQPGQSLTLIATANQGSEATYESGFVIDKFPISRPNLTFSTLTVSNMSPEDSSIYLCSVGAEDQPQHFGDGTRLSIL.